This is a list of T cell receptor beta chains from one sample in a study of radiotherapy plus CTLA-4 blockade in lung cancer. Sequencing was performed with immunoSEQ multiplex PCR; in TCRdb, only in-frame clones are kept and a portion is missing. The sample has about 55,000 clones; just under 85% are singletons. This material consisted of peripheral blood, taken from a patient treated with radiotherapy plus ipilimumab. These receptors came from a human donor with non-small cell lung cancer whose response to radiotherapy plus ipilimumab could not be evaluated. Each CDR3 is given with its conserved first and last residue. Each record gives: CDR3 protein, CDR3 DNA, J gene, V gene, D gene, clone size. The D gene is left open where the match is weak. Clone sizes are given selectively: once, few, many, or a class where the clone is expanded.

CDR3aa: CASRGDRAFVGHSPLHF
CDR3nt: TGTGCCAGCAGGGGGGACAGGGCTTTCGTTGGGCATTCACCCCTCCACTTT
j_gene: TRBJ1-6
v_gene: TRBV11-2
d_gene: TRBD1
abundance: NA

CDR3aa: CASSFGLGVYEQYF
CDR3nt: TGTGCCAGCAGTTTTGGGTTAGGGGTCTACGAGCAGTACTTC
j_gene: TRBJ2-7
v_gene: TRBV28
d_gene: NA
abundance: once

CDR3aa: CASSPQGSYNSPLHF
CDR3nt: TGTGCCAGCAGCCCACAGGGTTCCTATAATTCACCCCTCCACTTT
j_gene: TRBJ1-6
v_gene: TRBV7-2
d_gene: NA
abundance: NA

CDR3aa: CASSFSGGSGGYTF
CDR3nt: TGTGCCAGCAGCTTTAGCGGGGGCTCAGGAGGCTACACCTTC
j_gene: TRBJ1-2
v_gene: TRBV7-9
d_gene: NA
abundance: NA

CDR3aa: CASSLDRRRGYTF
CDR3nt: TGTGCCAGCAGCCTCGACAGAAGACGCGGCTACACCTTC
j_gene: TRBJ1-2
v_gene: TRBV7-2
d_gene: NA
abundance: NA

CDR3aa: CASSLSWLGGNYNEQFF
CDR3nt: TGCGCCAGCAGCCTTTCGTGGCTCGGGGGAAACTACAATGAGCAGTTCTTC
j_gene: TRBJ2-1
v_gene: TRBV4-3
d_gene: NA
abundance: NA

CDR3aa: CASSPGGLAGLNEQFF
CDR3nt: TGTGCCAGCTCACCGGGGGGACTAGCGGGTCTAAATGAGCAGTTCTTC
j_gene: TRBJ2-1
v_gene: TRBV18
d_gene: TRBD2
abundance: NA

CDR3aa: CASSPRTGKAGELFF
CDR3nt: TGCGCCAGCAGCCCCCGGACAGGGAAGGCCGGGGAGCTGTTTTTT
j_gene: TRBJ2-2
v_gene: TRBV4-1
d_gene: TRBD1
abundance: NA

CDR3aa: CASSQDMAGGYYEQYF
CDR3nt: TGCGCCAGCAGCCAAGATATGGCGGGAGGATACTACGAGCAGTACTTC
j_gene: TRBJ2-7
v_gene: TRBV4-3
d_gene: TRBD2
abundance: NA

CDR3aa: CASSYSGQGRNQPQHF
CDR3nt: TGTGCCAGCAGTTACTCGGGGCAGGGGCGCAATCAGCCCCAGCATTTT
j_gene: TRBJ1-5
v_gene: TRBV6-5
d_gene: NA
abundance: once

CDR3aa: CASSLVMGQHPYEQYF
CDR3nt: TGTGCCAGCAGCCTAGTTATGGGACAGCACCCCTACGAGCAGTACTTC
j_gene: TRBJ2-7
v_gene: TRBV7-2
d_gene: TRBD1
abundance: NA

CDR3aa: CASSQETGAEAFF
CDR3nt: TGCGCCAGCAGCCAAGAGACCGGGGCTGAAGCTTTCTTT
j_gene: TRBJ1-1
v_gene: TRBV4-3
d_gene: NA
abundance: NA

CDR3aa: CASSPAGANNSPLHF
CDR3nt: TGTGCCAGCAGCCCCGCGGGCGCGAATAATTCACCCCTCCACTTT
j_gene: TRBJ1-6
v_gene: TRBV9
d_gene: NA
abundance: NA

CDR3aa: CASSQDQGSLYEQYF
CDR3nt: TGCGCCAGCAGCCAAGATCAGGGTTCCCTCTACGAGCAGTACTTC
j_gene: TRBJ2-7
v_gene: TRBV4-3
d_gene: NA
abundance: NA

CDR3aa: CASSIRRASYGYTF
CDR3nt: TGTGCCAGTAGTATTAGGCGGGCTTCCTATGGCTACACCTTC
j_gene: TRBJ1-2
v_gene: TRBV19
d_gene: NA
abundance: NA

CDR3aa: CASTEAGGRGNTIYF
CDR3nt: TGCGCCAGCACCGAGGCAGGGGGCCGGGGAAACACCATATATTTT
j_gene: TRBJ1-3
v_gene: TRBV5-1
d_gene: TRBD1
abundance: NA

CDR3aa: CATRDRNTEAFF
CDR3nt: TGTGCCACGAGGGACAGGAACACTGAAGCTTTCTTT
j_gene: TRBJ1-1
v_gene: TRBV10-3
d_gene: TRBD1
abundance: once

CDR3aa: CASSLDGSEAYEQFF
CDR3nt: TGCGCCAGCAGCTTGGATGGGAGCGAAGCCTATGAGCAGTTCTTC
j_gene: TRBJ2-1
v_gene: TRBV5-1
d_gene: NA
abundance: NA

CDR3aa: CASSTGGAADTQYF
CDR3nt: TGTGCCAGTAGCACGGGAGGAGCGGCAGATACGCAGTATTTT
j_gene: TRBJ2-3
v_gene: TRBV19
d_gene: TRBD2
abundance: NA

CDR3aa: CASSVGGPIYNEQFF
CDR3nt: TGTGCCAGCAGCGTAGGGGGGCCGATATACAATGAGCAGTTCTTC
j_gene: TRBJ2-1
v_gene: TRBV9
d_gene: NA
abundance: once

CDR3aa: CASSGLSTDTQYF
CDR3nt: TGTGCCAGCAGCGGACTTAGCACAGATACGCAGTATTTT
j_gene: TRBJ2-3
v_gene: TRBV11-3
d_gene: NA
abundance: NA

CDR3aa: CASSSGTGGSVGYGYTF
CDR3nt: TGTGCCAGCAGCTCCGGGACAGGGGGGTCAGTGGGCTATGGCTACACCTTC
j_gene: TRBJ1-2
v_gene: TRBV28
d_gene: TRBD1
abundance: NA

CDR3aa: CASSYGGSSYNEQFF
CDR3nt: TGCGCCAGCAGTTACGGGGGGAGCTCCTACAATGAGCAGTTCTTC
j_gene: TRBJ2-1
v_gene: TRBV5-1
d_gene: TRBD2
abundance: NA

CDR3aa: CASGLAATSGGYEQYF
CDR3nt: TGTGCCAGCGGCTTAGCCGCGACTAGCGGGGGGTACGAGCAGTACTTC
j_gene: TRBJ2-7
v_gene: TRBV7-8
d_gene: TRBD2
abundance: NA

CDR3aa: CASSLPVSGLGDNEQFF
CDR3nt: TGTGCCAGCAGCTTACCCGTTAGCGGGCTTGGCGACAATGAGCAGTTCTTC
j_gene: TRBJ2-1
v_gene: TRBV5-6
d_gene: TRBD2
abundance: NA

CDR3aa: CASSRLAGATQYF
CDR3nt: TGTGCCAGTAGCAGACTAGCGGGAGCCACGCAGTATTTT
j_gene: TRBJ2-3
v_gene: TRBV19
d_gene: TRBD2
abundance: NA

CDR3aa: CASSLQGANYGYTF
CDR3nt: TGTGCCAGCAGCTTACAGGGGGCTAACTATGGCTACACCTTC
j_gene: TRBJ1-2
v_gene: TRBV7-2
d_gene: TRBD1
abundance: NA

CDR3aa: CASSSDRVDTQYF
CDR3nt: TGTGCCAGCAGCTCGGACAGGGTGGATACGCAGTATTTT
j_gene: TRBJ2-3
v_gene: TRBV7-9
d_gene: TRBD1
abundance: NA

CDR3aa: CASKDPRAGGDTQYF
CDR3nt: TGTGCCAGCAAGGACCCGCGGGCGGGAGGGGATACGCAGTATTTT
j_gene: TRBJ2-3
v_gene: TRBV6-5
d_gene: TRBD2
abundance: NA

CDR3aa: CASSLGLAATDTQYF
CDR3nt: TGTGCCAGCAGCCTCGGACTAGCAGCCACAGATACGCAGTATTTT
j_gene: TRBJ2-3
v_gene: TRBV7-9
d_gene: TRBD2
abundance: NA